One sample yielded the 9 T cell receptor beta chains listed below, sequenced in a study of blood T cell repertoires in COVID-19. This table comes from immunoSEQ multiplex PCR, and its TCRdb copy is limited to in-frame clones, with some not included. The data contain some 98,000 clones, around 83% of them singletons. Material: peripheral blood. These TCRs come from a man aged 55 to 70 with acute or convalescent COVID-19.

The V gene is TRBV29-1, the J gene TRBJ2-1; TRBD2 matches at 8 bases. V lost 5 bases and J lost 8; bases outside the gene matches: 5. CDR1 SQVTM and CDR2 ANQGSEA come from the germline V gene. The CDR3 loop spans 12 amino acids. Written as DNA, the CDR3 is TGCAGCGTTACTGGACTAGCCTATGAGCAGTTCTTC. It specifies CSVTGLAYEQFF.

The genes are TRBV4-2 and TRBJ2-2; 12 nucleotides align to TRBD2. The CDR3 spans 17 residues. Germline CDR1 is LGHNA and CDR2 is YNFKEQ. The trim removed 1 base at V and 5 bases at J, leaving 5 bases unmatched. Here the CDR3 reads CASSQVALAGGTGELFF. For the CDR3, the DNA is TGTGCCAGCAGCCAAGTCGCCCTAGCGGGGGGGACCGGGGAGCTGTTTTTT.

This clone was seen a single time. The chain's CDR3 is CASSLEAAGQPQHF. The CDR3 nucleotides are TGTGCCAGCAGCTTAGAGGCGGCCGGACAGCCCCAGCATTTT. V and J are TRBV7-9 and TRBJ1-5; D is ambiguous. CDR3 length: 14 residues. V lost 1 base and J lost 7, with 11 bases in between. Germline V gene sequence: CDR1 SEHNR, CDR2 FQNEAQ (reference sequence).

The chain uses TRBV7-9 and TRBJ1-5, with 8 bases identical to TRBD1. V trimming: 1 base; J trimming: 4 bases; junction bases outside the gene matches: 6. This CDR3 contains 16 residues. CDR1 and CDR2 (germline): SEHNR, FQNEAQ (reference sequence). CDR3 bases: TGTGCCAGCAGCTTAGACTATGGACAGGGTAATCAGCCCCAGCATTTT. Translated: CASSLDYGQGNQPQHF.

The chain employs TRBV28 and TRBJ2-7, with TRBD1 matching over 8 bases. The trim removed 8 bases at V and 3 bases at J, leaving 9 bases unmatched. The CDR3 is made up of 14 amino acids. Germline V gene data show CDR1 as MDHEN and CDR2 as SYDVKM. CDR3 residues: CASLGRGRVYEQYF. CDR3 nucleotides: TGTGCCAGCTTGGGCAGGGGGCGCGTCTACGAGCAGTACTTC.

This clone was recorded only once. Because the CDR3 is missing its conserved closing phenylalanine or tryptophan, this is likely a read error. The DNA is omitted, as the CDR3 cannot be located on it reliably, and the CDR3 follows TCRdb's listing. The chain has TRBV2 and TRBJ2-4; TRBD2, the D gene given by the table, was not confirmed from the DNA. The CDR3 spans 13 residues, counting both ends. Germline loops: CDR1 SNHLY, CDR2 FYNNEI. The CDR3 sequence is CASKMENGIQSSI.

The CDR3 sequence is CASSLITGITEAFF. In DNA, the CDR3 is TGTGCCAGCAGCTTGATTACAGGGATCACTGAAGCTTTCTTT. J is TRBJ1-1 and V is TRBV11-2; maybe TRBD1 (6 bases). The length of the CDR3 is 14 residues. V was pared by 3 bases and J by 4 bases, with 12 bases between. CDR1 is SGHAT, CDR2 FQNNGV, per germline. The full variable domain, in which reference TRBV11-2 and TRBJ1-1 provide the parts outside the CDR3, is EAGVAQSPRYKIIEKRQSVAFWCNPISGHATLYWYQQILGQGPKLLIQFQNNGVVDDSQLPKDRFSAERLKGVDSTLKIQPAKLEDSAVYLCASSLITGITEAFFGQGTRLTVV.

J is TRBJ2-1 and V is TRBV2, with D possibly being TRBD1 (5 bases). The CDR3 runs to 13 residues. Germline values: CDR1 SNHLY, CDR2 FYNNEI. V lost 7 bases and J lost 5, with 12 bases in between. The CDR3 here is CASIHRSHNEQFF. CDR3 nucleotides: TGTGCCAGCATTCACAGGAGCCACAATGAGCAGTTCTTC.

CDR3 protein: CASRRGQGVDEQFF. CDR3 DNA sequence: TGTGCCAGTAGGAGGGGACAGGGTGTTGATGAGCAGTTCTTC. The chain has TRBV19 and TRBJ2-1; 9 nucleotides match TRBD1. J lost 8 bases, V lost 6 bases, and 8 bases had no gene match. The CDR3 sequence is 14 residues long. Germline-derived CDR1 and CDR2 are LNHDA and SQIVND (reference sequence).